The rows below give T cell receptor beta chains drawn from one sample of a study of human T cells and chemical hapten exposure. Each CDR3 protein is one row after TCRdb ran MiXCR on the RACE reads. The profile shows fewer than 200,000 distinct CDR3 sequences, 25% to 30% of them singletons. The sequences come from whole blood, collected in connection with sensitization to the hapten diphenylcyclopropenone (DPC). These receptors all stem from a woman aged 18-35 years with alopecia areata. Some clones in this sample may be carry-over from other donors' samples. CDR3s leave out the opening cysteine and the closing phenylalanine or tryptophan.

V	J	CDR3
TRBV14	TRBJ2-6	ASSQDPPSGANVLT
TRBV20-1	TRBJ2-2	SAADRSGGELF
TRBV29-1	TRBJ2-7	SEGAGIYEQY
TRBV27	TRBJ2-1	ASSFSRAHSNEQF
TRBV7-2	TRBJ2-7	ASSSALDPRGEQY
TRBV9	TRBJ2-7	ASSVSGRKTDEQY
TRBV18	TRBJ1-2	ASSSRDRGGYT
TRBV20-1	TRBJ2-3	SARRRGAEDRDTQY
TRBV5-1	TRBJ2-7	ASRQTSSFYEQY
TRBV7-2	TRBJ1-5	ASSVTNQPQH
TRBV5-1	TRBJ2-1	ASSLAWGTYNEQF
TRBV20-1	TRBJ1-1	SASEADRSGTEAF
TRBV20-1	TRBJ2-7	SAYLQKTYEQY
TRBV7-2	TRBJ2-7	ASSLARLAGDSYEQY
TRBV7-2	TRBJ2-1	ASSLMAGGYNEQF
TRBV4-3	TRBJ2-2	ASSHFYFGTSGTGELF
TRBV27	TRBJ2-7	ASSFGAGSGYEQY
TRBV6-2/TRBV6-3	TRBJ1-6	ASTRRADSPLH
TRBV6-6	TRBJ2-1	ASREQGSEQF
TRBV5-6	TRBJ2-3	ASSPGLANTDTQY
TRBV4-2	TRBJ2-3	ASSQGLAGTDTQY
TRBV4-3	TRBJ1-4	ASSQGQGAEKLF
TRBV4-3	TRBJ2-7	ASSQASGDEQY
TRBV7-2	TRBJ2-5	ASSPLGRHQETQY
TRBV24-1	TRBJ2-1	ATQSDGYNEQF
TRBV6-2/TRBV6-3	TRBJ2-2	ASSYSKGNTGELF
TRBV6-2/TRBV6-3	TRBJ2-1	ASRQGLAGRAYNEQF
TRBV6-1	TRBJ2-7	ASSDPVRARYEQY
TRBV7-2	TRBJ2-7	ASRTSGNPYEQY
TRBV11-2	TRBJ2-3	ASSQGATQY
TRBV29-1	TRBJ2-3	SVSNLAAHSDTQY
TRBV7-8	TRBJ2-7	ASSLNPGPFYEQY
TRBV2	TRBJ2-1	ASSLLAGGPGEQF
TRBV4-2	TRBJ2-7	ASSQGGTGPNYEQY
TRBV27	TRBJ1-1	ASSGQGAAEAF
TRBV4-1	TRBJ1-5	ASAQGILQPQH
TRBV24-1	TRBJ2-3	ATSDRRLRDTQY
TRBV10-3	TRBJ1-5	AISESLTSQH
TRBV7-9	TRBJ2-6	ASSLRGQGWSSGANVLT
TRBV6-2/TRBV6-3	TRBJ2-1	ASSYSGLAGRSSYNEQF
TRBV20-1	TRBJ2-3	SARDTRKDTQY
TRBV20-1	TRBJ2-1	SARDFQSSYNEQF
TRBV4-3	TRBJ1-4	ASSLAGRKNTNEKLF
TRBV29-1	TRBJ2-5	SVVWRRETQY
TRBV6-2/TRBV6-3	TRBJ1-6	ASQGVTLH
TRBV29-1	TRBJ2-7	SVGRLEAYEQY
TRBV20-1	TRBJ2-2	SARLGPWELF
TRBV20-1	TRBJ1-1	SARSGVNTEAF
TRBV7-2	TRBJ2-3	ASSWTFTDTQY
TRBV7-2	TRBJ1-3	ASSLVGTRPIGNTIY
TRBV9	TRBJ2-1	ASSVRAGDNEQF